This T cell receptor (beta chain) came from a study of blood T cell repertoires in COVID-19. Looking at the study overall: Both acute and convalescent COVID-19 samples were obtained from the United States, Italy and Spain. From T cells, B-cell-depleted T cells, or PBMCs came the material, which was cDNA or gDNA.

V dropped 4 bases and J dropped 4 bases, with 10 bases sitting between them. The CDR3 runs to 13 residues. Per the original data handling: Cell counts per sample came from amplifying reference gene primers. The data were produced by immunoSEQ multiplex PCR, yet TCRdb's version contains in-frame clones alone and is incomplete. V and J calls and clone size come straight from that table; D and trimming were deduced from the DNA. The sample contains 150,000 to 200,000 clones, approximately 86% of which appear only once. The chain employs TRBV12-3 or TRBV12-4 and TRBJ1-1; no reliable D call. This sequence was found in a woman aged 25 to 39 with active or convalescent COVID-19. The sample taken for sequencing was peripheral blood. This CDR3 is CASSSDWGTEAFF. The CDR3 coding sequence is TGTGCCAGCAGTTCGGACTGGGGCACTGAAGCTTTCTTT.